Each of the 2 T cell receptor beta chains below was sequenced from the same sample in a study of shared clonotypes between healthy human individuals. The data were produced by immunoSEQ multiplex PCR, yet TCRdb's version contains in-frame clones alone and is incomplete. The top ten clones hold less than 1.5% of a sample with around 2,100,000 clones, over 85% of them seen once. Selected positively for CCR7 and CD45RO-negative, naive CD8 cells excluded terminally differentiated effector memory CD45RA+ cells. Input material: naive CD8+ T cells sorted from blood. The receptors stem from a man aged 18 to 35 in good health.

The chain carries TRBV7-6 and TRBJ1-5; 10 nucleotides agree with TRBD1. The CDR3 is 15 residues long. Germline CDR1 and CDR2: SGHVS and FNYEAQ. V trimming: 3 bases; J trimming: 3 bases; junction bases outside the gene matches: 2. The CDR3 here is CASSLGTGVNQPQHF. For the CDR3, the DNA is TGTGCCAGCAGCTTGGGGACAGGGGTCAATCAGCCCCAGCATTTT.

The V gene is TRBV19, the J gene TRBJ2-2, with 8 bases that match TRBD1. V shed 0 bases and J 0 bases; nucleotides not matched to a gene: 3. The CDR3 length is 17 residues. The germline V gene encodes CDR1 LNHDA and CDR2 SQIVND (reference sequence). CDR3 in DNA: TGTGCCAGTAGTATAGACGTGACAGGGGCGAACACCGGGGAGCTGTTTTTT. This encodes CASSIDVTGANTGELFF.